This T cell receptor beta chain came from a study of blood T cells in healthy people across ages. Broader study findings: Both naive CD4+ cell counts and diversity were greater in long-lived donors than in aged donors.

This clonotype was recorded a few times. Antigen unknown. This CDR3 is built from 15 residues. Germline V CDR1 and CDR2: MNHEY, SMNVEV (reference sequence). Unmatched junction bases numbered 10, after V lost 6 bases and J lost 7 bases. Next came a second PCR, run for 7 to 11 cycles, which used a sample-barcoded 5' primer along with a J-beta primer mix. TCRdb re-analysed the 5' RACE reads in MiXCR, keeping a single row per CDR3 protein. The sample includes some 700,000 distinct CDR3 sequences, roughly 20% of them seen just once. The chain links TRBV27 to TRBJ2-1; 9 nucleotides match TRBD2. The specimen was blood. The sequence was obtained from an older man in good health. The CDR3: CASSHGVAGVNEQFF. CDR3 coding DNA: TGTGCCAGCAGCCACGGGGTAGCGGGAGTAAATGAGCAGTTCTTC.